This entry describes one TCR beta chain. Antigen specificity is unknown. PCR used 60 Vbeta primers and 13 Jbeta primers. Clones were sequenced by immunoSEQ multiplex PCR, and TCRdb holds only the in-frame ones, with some missing. This sample carries more than 150,000 clones, around 80% of them seen once, and the ten largest clones take 1.5%. With 4 bases removed from V and 2 bases from J, the gap between germline ends came to 17 bases. CDR1 is LGHNA, CDR2 YSLEER, per germline. This CDR3 is 17 amino acids long. These data originate in a study of cytomegalovirus exposure and HLA in healthy donors. Study-wide findings and caveats: In vitro work confirmed that a few CMV-associated chains recognize CMV antigens.

This clonotype originated in a man between 35 and 55 years old in good health and CMV-seronegative. The chain recombines TRBV4-3 with TRBJ1-4, with no clear D. Sequencing was carried out using PBMCs. The CDR3: CASSRPPGPSTNEKLFF. The CDR3, as DNA: TGCGCCAGCAGCCGCCCACCTGGCCCATCGACTAATGAAAAACTGTTTTTT.